The 18 T cell receptor beta chains presented below share a single source sample, sequenced in a study of T cell changes during pregnancy in multiple sclerosis. Using immunoSEQ multiplex PCR, the repertoire was profiled, and TCRdb retains in-frame clones only, with some absent. The top ten clones hold less than 6.5% of a sample with just over 20,000 clones, 80% to 90% of them seen once. The specimen was CD8+ T cells from peripheral blood mononuclear cells, collected in the second trimester of pregnancy. These receptors originate from a female donor in good health, enrolled as a control in a pregnancy study.

The rearrangement links TRBV9 to TRBJ2-1, with 9 bases fitting TRBD1. CDR1 SGDLS and CDR2 YYNGEE come from the germline V gene. There are 15 residues in the CDR3. Trimming at V came to 0 bases and at J to 7 bases, leaving 5 bases not matched to a gene. CDR3 in amino acids: CASSVEQGAGNEQFF. The CDR3 DNA reads as TGTGCCAGCAGCGTAGAACAGGGGGCCGGGAATGAGCAGTTCTTC.

The V and J genes are TRBV11-3 and TRBJ2-1; 11 positions match TRBD2. CDR1 is SGHNT and CDR2 is YENEEA in the germline V gene. The CDR3 extends over 17 amino acids. Trimming removed 5 bases from V and 6 bases from J; junction bases left unmatched: 12. The CDR3 nucleotides read TGTGCCAGCAGCCCGAGAGCCCTAGCGGGAGGCGGCAATGAGCAGTTCTTC. It is translated as CASSPRALAGGGNEQFF.

There are a few counts of this clone. The chain joins TRBV28 to TRBJ2-5; 8 bases align to TRBD1. The V and J ends lost 5 bases and 5 bases, in that order; junction bases with no gene match: 7. Germline V gives CDR1 MDHEN, CDR2 SYDVKM. This CDR3 is built from 14 residues. The CDR3 nucleotides are TGTGCCAGCAGTCGTGGACAGGGTTTGGAGACCCAGTACTTC. Translated, it gives CASSRGQGLETQYF. Full variable domain (outside the CDR3, taken from reference TRBV28 and TRBJ2-5): DVKVTQSSRYLVKRTGEKVFLECVQDMDHENMFWYRQDPGLGLRLIYFSYDVKMKEKGDIPEGYSVSREKKERFSLILESASTNQTSMYLCASSRGQGLETQYFGPGTRLLVL.

The sample holds one count of this clone. At one end, the junction sequence differs from germline, possibly due to a read error. The same CDR3 also results from other DNA sequences found in this sample. The V and J genes are TRBV11-3 and TRBJ2-7; D ambiguous. Germline V lookup: CDR1 SGHNT, CDR2 YENEEA. CDR3 size: 13 residues. The CDR3, as DNA: TGTGCCAGCAGCTTAGCGGTTCCCTACGAACAGTACTTC. This gives the protein CASSLAVPYEQYF.

The chain recombines TRBV4-1 with TRBJ2-7, with D unresolved. CDR1 is MGHRA and CDR2 is YSYEKL in the germline V gene. Trimming removed 2 bases at V and 2 bases at J, with 19 bases between. The CDR3 loop spans 17 amino acids. CDR3 region: CASSQITGGKPTYEQYF. The CDR3 nucleotides are TGCGCCAGCAGCCAAATCACTGGCGGTAAACCAACCTACGAGCAGTACTTC.

This clone was seen a single time. The genes are TRBV18 and TRBJ2-7; possible D gene TRBD1, 5 bases. Germline CDR1 KGHSH, CDR2 LQKENI. The V gene lost 2 bases and the J gene lost 4 bases, with 24 bases spanning the gap. The CDR3 consists of 18 residues. CDR3 in amino acids: CASSPGSAGRSMGYEQYF. The CDR3 DNA follows: TGTGCCAGCTCACCAGGCTCGGCAGGGCGGTCTATGGGGTACGAGCAGTACTTC. The full variable domain, rest sourced from reference TRBV18 and TRBJ2-7, is NAGVMQNPRHLVRRRGQEARLRCSPMKGHSHVYWYRQLPEEGLKFMVYLQKENIIDESGMPKERFSAEFPKEGPSILRIQQVVRGDSAAYFCASSPGSAGRSMGYEQYFGPGTRLTVT.

V gene TRBV15 combines with J gene TRBJ1-1; D possibly corresponds to TRBD1 (6 bases). The CDR3 has 14 amino acids. Germline-derived CDR1 and CDR2 are LNHNV and YYDKDF (reference sequence). Trimming removed 3 bases from V and 6 bases from J, with 14 bases in between. The CDR3 DNA reads as TGTGCCACCAGCAGGTTCACAGGGAGCGCTGAAGCTTTCTTT. Its protein product is CATSRFTGSAEAFF.

This chain joins TRBV5-4 and TRBJ2-1; 14 bases agree with TRBD2. This CDR3 has 16 amino acids. The trim removed 4 bases at V and 7 bases at J, leaving 7 bases unmatched. Looked up from germline, CDR1 is SGHNT and CDR2 is YYREEE (reference sequence). CDR3 in amino acids: CASSVTSGGARNEQFF. CDR3 nucleotides: TGTGCCAGCAGCGTGACTAGCGGGGGGGCCAGGAATGAGCAGTTCTTC. Together with reference TRBV5-4 and TRBJ2-1, the CDR3 gives the full variable domain: ETGVTQSPTHLIKTRGQQVTLRCSSQSGHNTVSWYQQALGQGPQFIFQYYREEENGRGNFPPRFSGLQFPNYSSELNVNALELDDSALYLCASSVTSGGARNEQFFGPGTRLTVL.

This clone was observed a few times. This sequence joins TRBV28 and TRBJ1-5, with 10 bases that match TRBD1. The CDR3 has 15 residues. Trimming cost V 6 bases and J 6 bases; bases outside gene matches: 8. The germline gives CDR1 MDHEN, CDR2 SYDVKM. As DNA, the CDR3 is TGTGCCAGCAGGGCCGGGACAGGGGAGAGTCAGCCCCAGCATTTT. Encoded protein: CASRAGTGESQPQHF.

V usage is TRBV11-2 and J usage is TRBJ2-5, with no clear D. The V gene lost 0 bases and the J gene lost 11 bases, with 16 bases spanning the gap. This CDR3 is 14 amino acids long. Germline lookup yields CDR1 SGHAT and CDR2 FQNNGV. The CDR3 nucleotides read TGTGCCAGCAGCTTAGATCCGGCCTCTAGTGAGCAGTACTTC. It translates to CASSLDPASSEQYF. Drawing the rest from reference TRBV11-2 and TRBJ2-5, the complete variable domain is EAGVAQSPRYKIIEKRQSVAFWCNPISGHATLYWYQQILGQGPKLLIQFQNNGVVDDSQLPKDRFSAERLKGVDSTLKIQPAKLEDSAVYLCASSLDPASSEQYFGPGTRLLVL.

The chain combines TRBV27 with TRBJ2-3; 7 nucleotides match TRBD1. The V gene end was trimmed by 7 bases and the J gene end by 5 bases; junction bases not matched to a gene: 6. CDR1 is MNHEY, CDR2 SMNVEV, per germline (reference sequence). The CDR3 totals 13 residues. The CDR3 DNA follows: TGTGCCAGCACCGGGACAGATAAAGATACGCAGTATTTT. It specifies CASTGTDKDTQYF.

V and J are TRBV19 and TRBJ1-1; D call uncertain. Germline CDR1 LNHDA, CDR2 SQIVND (reference sequence). CDR3 size: 17 residues. Trimming removed 2 bases from V and 4 bases from J, with 20 bases in between. The CDR3 bases are TGTGCCAGTAGTATAAGAATTGTCATTTCTTCGAGCACTGAAGCTTTCTTT. Translated, it gives CASSIRIVISSSTEAFF. The full variable domain, with the rest looked up from reference TRBV19 and TRBJ1-1, is DGGITQSPKYLFRKEGQNVTLSCEQNLNHDAMYWYRQDPGQGLRLIYYSQIVNDFQKGDIAEGYSVSREKKESFPLTVTSAQKNPTAFYLCASSIRIVISSSTEAFFGQGTRLTVV.

This clone was found once. The chain couples TRBV27 to TRBJ2-7; TRBD2 matches 10 bases. The CDR3 consists of 14 residues. The V gene's germline CDR1 is MNHEY and CDR2 SMNVEV (reference sequence). Trimming at V came to 5 bases and at J to 2 bases, leaving 3 bases not matched to a gene. The CDR3 loop reads CASSLAGATYEQYF. The CDR3 DNA sequence: TGTGCCAGCAGTCTAGCGGGAGCAACCTACGAGCAGTACTTC.

The chain carries TRBV30 and TRBJ2-5, with 8 nucleotides matching TRBD1. CDR1 is GTSNPN and CDR2 is SVGIG in the germline V gene (reference sequence). Trimming took 2 bases from V and 5 from J; bases not matched to a gene: 7. This CDR3 region has 14 residues. CDR3 amino acids: CAWSPGQGGETQYF. The CDR3 bases are TGTGCCTGGAGTCCAGGACAGGGCGGGGAGACCCAGTACTTC.

In DNA, the CDR3 is TGTGCCAGCAGTGACTCGGTTTCCGGGGACTACAATGAGCAGTTCTTC. Translating it yields CASSDSVSGDYNEQFF. The genes are TRBV6-4 and TRBJ2-1; tentatively, D is TRBD2 (5 bases). Germline V gene lookup returns CDR1 MRHNA and CDR2 SNTAGT. V gave up 0 bases and J gave up 3 bases, with 12 bases separating them. CDR3 size: 16 residues.

The chain employs TRBV4-1 and TRBJ1-1; unclear D gene. The germline gives CDR1 MGHRA, CDR2 YSYEKL. Trimming took off 4 bases at V and 11 bases at J, with 11 bases between the two ends. CDR3 size: 11 residues. The CDR3 region is CASSPIGRAFF. The CDR3, as DNA: TGCGCCAGCAGCCCTATTGGGAGGGCTTTCTTT.

The V call is TRBV6-4, the J call TRBJ2-2; 7 bases are shared with TRBD1. Germline V gives CDR1 MRHNA, CDR2 SNTAGT. This CDR3 is 16 amino acids long. V trimming: 0 bases; J trimming: 5 bases; junction bases outside the gene matches: 6. Written as DNA, the CDR3 is TGTGCCAGCAGTGACTCGCCAGGGGGAGAAACCGGGGAGCTGTTTTTT. The encoded protein is CASSDSPGGETGELFF.

CDR3 bases: TGTGCCTGGAGTCTCGCGGGAGTGACTGAGCAGTTCTTC. Translation: CAWSLAGVTEQFF. V usage is TRBV30 and J usage is TRBJ2-1, with 7 positions matching TRBD2. Germline CDR1 is GTSNPN and CDR2 is SVGIG (reference sequence). This CDR3 has 13 residues. V lost 2 bases to trimming and J lost 9 bases; unmatched junction nucleotides: 7.